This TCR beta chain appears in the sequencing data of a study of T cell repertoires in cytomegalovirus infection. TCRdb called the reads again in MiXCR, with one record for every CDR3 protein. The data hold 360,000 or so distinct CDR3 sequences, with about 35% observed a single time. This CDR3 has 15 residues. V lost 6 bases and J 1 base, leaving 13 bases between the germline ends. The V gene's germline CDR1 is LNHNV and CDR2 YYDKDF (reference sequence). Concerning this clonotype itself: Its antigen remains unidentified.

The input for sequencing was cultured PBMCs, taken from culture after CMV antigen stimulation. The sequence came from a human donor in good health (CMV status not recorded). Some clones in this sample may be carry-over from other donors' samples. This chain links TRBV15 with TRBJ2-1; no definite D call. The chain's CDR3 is CATSSDLNSYNEQFF. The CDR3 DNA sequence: TGTGCCACCAGTTCTGACTTAAATTCCTACAATGAGCAGTTCTTC. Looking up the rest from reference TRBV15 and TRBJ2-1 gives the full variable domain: DAMVIQNPRYQVTQFGKPVTLSCSQTLNHNVMYWYQQKSSQAPKLLFHYYDKDFNNEADTPDNFQSRRPNTSFCFLDIRSPGLGDTAMYLCATSSDLNSYNEQFFGPGTRLTVL.